This TCR beta chain was retrieved from a study of identical twins. Study-level results: Less excess twin sharing appeared in beta out-of-frame sequences. While abundant cord blood beta clonotypes carried fewer insertions, memory repertoires showed no such pattern. Twins shared out-of-frame alpha sequences with excess low generation probability.

Each cDNA held unique molecular identifiers, and template switching gave it a universal primer site. One entry per CDR3 protein, called by TCRdb with MiXCR from the 5' RACE reads. The data contain around 220,000 distinct CDR3 sequences, around 15% of them singletons. As for this clonotype: What it binds is unknown.

CDR3 length equals 15 residues. The receptor comes from a woman aged 18-29 years in good health. The chain joins TRBV21-1 to TRBJ2-5; the table's D call, TRBD2, was not checked against the DNA. TRBV21-1 constitutes a pseudogene. Sequencing input: memory (CD45RO+) T cells sorted from blood. The CDR3 sequence: CASSKDVASGETQYF. CDR3 coding DNA: TGTGCCAGCAGCAAAGACGTGGCTAGCGGCGAGACCCAGTACTTC.